The rows below give T cell receptor beta chains drawn from one sample of a study of cytomegalovirus exposure and HLA in healthy donors. The method was immunoSEQ multiplex PCR; TCRdb's version includes in-frame clones alone and lacks a portion of them. Of 46,000 or so clones listed, 60% to 70% were seen once; the top ten hold around 12%. Sequenced: PBMCs. The receptors stem from a man between 60 and 70 years old in good health and CMV-seropositive. The CDR3 runs from the conserved cysteine through the conserved F or W. D genes are given only for firm matches. Clone size, where shown, is once, few, many, or a class for clones that have expanded.

j_gene: TRBJ1-1; d_gene: -; v_gene: TRBV9; abundance: -; CDR3nt: TGTGCCAGCAGCGTGACCGACTGGAGCACTGAAGCTTTCTTT; CDR3aa: CASSVTDWSTEAFF
j_gene: TRBJ2-6; d_gene: TRBD1; v_gene: TRBV13; abundance: -; CDR3nt: TGTGCCAGCAGCCCCCGTTGGGGGACAGGGGGCGCTGGGGCCAACGTCCTGACTTTC; CDR3aa: CASSPRWGTGGAGANVLTF
j_gene: TRBJ2-7; d_gene: TRBD2; v_gene: TRBV6-6; abundance: many; CDR3nt: TGTGCCAGCAGTCTACTAGCGGGAGGTCGCTACGAGCAGTACTTC; CDR3aa: CASSLLAGGRYEQYF
j_gene: TRBJ2-5; d_gene: -; v_gene: TRBV27; abundance: -; CDR3nt: TGTGCCAGCACCCCGGAACAGGTGGTTATGCAGTACTTC; CDR3aa: CASTPEQVVMQYF
j_gene: TRBJ1-5; d_gene: -; v_gene: TRBV19; abundance: -; CDR3nt: TGTGCCAGTACCCCTGGGCCAGAGGGCCAGCCCCAGCATTTT; CDR3aa: CASTPGPEGQPQHF
j_gene: TRBJ2-1; d_gene: TRBD2; v_gene: TRBV15; abundance: -; CDR3nt: TGTGCCACCAGCAGGCGACTAGCGGGAGATATAACGGGATACAATGAGCAGTTCTTC; CDR3aa: CATSRRLAGDITGYNEQFF
j_gene: TRBJ2-1; d_gene: TRBD2; v_gene: TRBV7-3; abundance: few; CDR3nt: TGTGCCAGCAGCTTAGGGGCGGGAGTGGGCCGCCCTGAGCAGTTCTTC; CDR3aa: CASSLGAGVGRPEQFF
j_gene: TRBJ2-3; d_gene: -; v_gene: TRBV7-3; abundance: -; CDR3nt: TGTGCCAGCAGCTTAAGGGACTTGTCAGATACGCAGTATTTT; CDR3aa: CASSLRDLSDTQYF
j_gene: TRBJ2-5; d_gene: -; v_gene: TRBV9; abundance: few; CDR3nt: TGTGCCAGCAGCGGAATTACAGGGTTGACAGAGACCCAGTACTTC; CDR3aa: CASSGITGLTETQYF
j_gene: TRBJ2-5; d_gene: -; v_gene: TRBV7-2; abundance: -; CDR3nt: TGTGCCAGCAGCTTAGACGCACAGGGATGGGAGACCCAGTACTTC; CDR3aa: CASSLDAQGWETQYF
j_gene: TRBJ2-7; d_gene: TRBD2; v_gene: TRBV7-9; abundance: -; CDR3nt: TGTGCCAGCAGCCTAAGCGGGAGCTCCTACGAGCAGTACTTC; CDR3aa: CASSLSGSSYEQYF
j_gene: TRBJ2-7; d_gene: -; v_gene: TRBV7-9; abundance: few; CDR3nt: TGTGCCAGCAGCACCGGGACACACTACGAGCAGTACTTC; CDR3aa: CASSTGTHYEQYF
j_gene: TRBJ2-5; d_gene: TRBD2; v_gene: TRBV7-2; abundance: -; CDR3nt: TGTGCCAGCAGCCCAGTCGGACTAGCGGACCAAGAGACCCAGTACTTC; CDR3aa: CASSPVGLADQETQYF
j_gene: TRBJ2-1; d_gene: -; v_gene: TRBV27; abundance: -; CDR3nt: TGTGCCAGCAGAGGGACTCATGGGGTCTACAATGAGCAGTTCTTC; CDR3aa: CASRGTHGVYNEQFF
j_gene: TRBJ1-3; d_gene: -; v_gene: TRBV7-2; abundance: -; CDR3nt: TGTGCCAGCAGCTTAGAAGGGGTCGTTAGAAACACCATATATTTT; CDR3aa: CASSLEGVVRNTIYF
j_gene: TRBJ1-6; d_gene: -; v_gene: TRBV28; abundance: -; CDR3nt: TGTGCCAGCGGGGGCGGCAGAAATTCACCCCTCCACTTT; CDR3aa: CASGGGRNSPLHF
j_gene: TRBJ2-1; d_gene: TRBD2; v_gene: TRBV5-6; abundance: -; CDR3nt: TGTGCCAGCAGCACCGGGACTAAGGGGAACAATGAGCAGTTCTTC; CDR3aa: CASSTGTKGNNEQFF
j_gene: TRBJ2-7; d_gene: -; v_gene: TRBV27; abundance: few; CDR3nt: TGTGCCAGCAGTTTGGACTTATCCTACGAGCAGTACTTC; CDR3aa: CASSLDLSYEQYF
j_gene: TRBJ2-3; d_gene: TRBD1; v_gene: TRBV5-5; abundance: -; CDR3nt: TGTGCCAGCAGCTACCTCGGACAGGGAATAGATACGCAGTATTTT; CDR3aa: CASSYLGQGIDTQYF
j_gene: TRBJ2-1; d_gene: -; v_gene: TRBV27; abundance: few; CDR3nt: TGTGCCAGCAGGACTCGTCTCGTGGCAGGACTTGTTGAGCAGTTCTTC; CDR3aa: CASRTRLVAGLVEQFF